This passage covers 9 T cell receptor beta chains from one sample sequenced in a study of T-cell reconstitution after alpha-beta-depleted transplantation in children. Molecular barcoding with unique molecular identifiers was used for the TCRbeta library. One entry per CDR3 protein, called by TCRdb with MiXCR from the PCR reads. Of 200,000 to 250,000 distinct CDR3 sequences listed, around 8% are singletons. Sequenced here: PBMCs, mostly from graft donor cells, sampled 180 days after TCRalphabeta/CD19-depleted stem cell transplant. These receptors all come from a male patient between 10 and 17 years old who had a stem cell transplant for acute lymphoblastic leukemia, so the T cells may come from the graft donor.

The chain combines TRBV19 with TRBJ1-6; unclear D gene. V dropped 3 bases and J dropped 10 bases, with 19 bases sitting between them. CDR1 is LNHDA, CDR2 SQIVND, per germline (reference sequence). The CDR3 contains 16 residues. The CDR3 nucleotides read TGTGCCAGTAGTATTCTTGGGAGAGGAGATTGGTCACCCCTCCACTTT. It translates to CASSILGRGDWSPLHF.

The sample holds many counts of this clonotype. The chain has TRBV13 and TRBJ2-1; D perhaps matches TRBD2 (5 bases). CDR1 PRHDT and CDR2 FYEKMQ come from the germline V gene (reference sequence). Trimming took 3 bases from V and 8 from J, leaving 17 bases between them. CDR3 length equals 15 residues. The CDR3 is CASSFEGGVAHEQFF. The DNA of the CDR3 is TGTGCCAGCAGCTTCGAGGGTGGGGTGGCGCATGAGCAGTTCTTC. The complete variable domain, with remaining parts taken from reference TRBV13 and TRBJ2-1, reads AAGVIQSPRHLIKEKRETATLKCYPIPRHDTVYWYQQGPGQDPQFLISFYEKMQSDKGSIPDRFSAQQFSDYHSELNMSSLELGDSALYFCASSFEGGVAHEQFFGPGTRLTVL.

This clonotype turned up a few times. J is TRBJ1-1 and V is TRBV20-1; no reliable D call. This CDR3 spans 10 amino acids. Trimming left V 6 bases short and J 10 bases short, with 12 bases between. The germline V gene encodes CDR1 DFQATT and CDR2 SNEGSKA (reference sequence). CDR3 sequence reads: CSANLPRAFF. In DNA form, the CDR3 reads TGCAGTGCAAACCTCCCCCGAGCTTTCTTT.

Many counts were recorded for this clonotype. The chain uses TRBV6-5 and TRBJ1-5; D possibly corresponds to TRBD1 (6 bases). V dropped 4 bases and J dropped 2 bases, with 15 bases sitting between them. In germline, CDR1 is MNHEY, CDR2 SVGAGI. This CDR3 comprises 16 residues. The CDR3 region is CASSSSGAAGNQPQHF. The CDR3 nucleotides are TGTGCCAGCAGTTCCTCAGGGGCTGCTGGCAATCAGCCCCAGCATTTT.

This clonotype was counted at least ten times. The V and J genes are TRBV7-2 and TRBJ1-2; 8 bases line up with TRBD1. The CDR3 totals 13 residues. The germline V gene encodes CDR1 SGHTA and CDR2 FQGNSA. Trimming cost V 6 bases and J 8 bases; bases outside gene matches: 8. CDR3 bases: TGTGCCAGCAGACCCGGGACAGGAAGCGGCTACACCTTC. Translated, it gives CASRPGTGSGYTF.

The chain employs TRBV19 and TRBJ1-1; 7 positions agree with TRBD1. V dropped 9 bases and J dropped 1; count of bases not matched to a gene: 14. Germline V gene lookup returns CDR1 LNHDA and CDR2 SQIVND (reference sequence). The CDR3 spans 16 residues. The CDR3 here is CASLAMTGNKNTEAFF. Here the CDR3 DNA reads TGTGCCAGCCTCGCTATGACAGGGAACAAGAACACTGAAGCTTTCTTT.

As for this clonotype: A read error may explain this, as a much larger clone is one base away. The rearrangement links TRBV9 to TRBJ2-7; D not certain. Germline values: CDR1 SGDLS, CDR2 YYNGEE. CDR3 length: 12 amino acids. The CDR3 loop reads CASRGIGYQQYF. The CDR3 DNA reads TGTGCCAGCAGGGGGATAGGCTACCAGCAGTACTTC. The whole variable domain, remainder taken from reference TRBV9 and TRBJ2-7, is DSGVTQTPKHLITATGQRVTLRCSPRSGDLSVYWYQQSLDQGLQFLIQYYNGEERAKGNILERFSAQQFPDLHSELNLSSLELGDSALYFCASRGIGYQQYFGPGTRLTVT.

Many counts were recorded for this clonotype. The V call is TRBV29-1, the J call TRBJ2-2, with D possibly being TRBD1 or TRBD2 (6 bases each). Germline loops: CDR1 SQVTM, CDR2 ANQGSEA. V lost 2 bases and J 3 bases, leaving 13 bases between the germline ends. The CDR3 has 15 amino acids. As DNA, the CDR3 is TGCAGCGTTGAAAGGGGGAGGCACCACACCGGGGAGCTGTTTTTT. Protein product: CSVERGRHHTGELFF.

At least ten counts were recorded for this clonotype. This rearrangement joins TRBV3-1 to TRBJ1-1; weak D call: TRBD1 (6 bases). V was cut by 7 bases and J by 1 base, with 13 bases left in between. Germline V lookup: CDR1 LGHDT, CDR2 YNNKEL (reference sequence). The CDR3 loop spans 14 amino acids. In DNA form, the CDR3 reads TGTGCCAGCAAAGGTAGACAGGCGAACACTGAAGCTTTCTTT. Its protein is CASKGRQANTEAFF. Using reference TRBV3-1 and TRBJ1-1 for the parts outside the CDR3, the full variable domain is DTAVSQTPKYLVTQMGNDKSIKCEQNLGHDTMYWYKQDSKKFLKIMFSYNNKELIINETVPNRFSPKSPDKAHLNLHINSLELGDSAVYFCASKGRQANTEAFFGQGTRLTVV.